This T cell receptor (beta chain) was observed in a study of early T cells in non-severe SARS-CoV-2 infection. Study-wide context: Chains from this unsorted whole-blood bulk RNA could not be paired.

This clonotype was picked up a small number of times. Its antigen remains unknown. Germline lookup yields CDR1 PRHDT and CDR2 FYEKMQ (reference sequence). The CDR3 is made up of 15 amino acids. Trimming removed 2 bases from V and 5 bases from J, with 16 bases in between. Study-wide points: VDJdb matching favored anti-spike CD8 responses, missing private and CD4 specificities.

Each single cDNA molecule received a unique molecular identifier. TCRdb ran MiXCR on the 5' RACE reads and lists one entry per CDR3 protein. The sample carries around 50,000 distinct CDR3 sequences, around 5.6% recorded once. Sequencing was done on a sample of whole blood. V usage is TRBV13 and J usage is TRBJ2-7, with D perhaps TRBD2 (5 bases). The source is an adult who was a healthcare worker with PCR-confirmed SARS-CoV-2 infection or an uninfected control (not recorded which). The CDR3 nucleotides are TGTGCCAGCAGCTTAATCGTCAGATCCGGGGACGAGCAGTACTTC. Protein: CASSLIVRSGDEQYF.